Shown below are 29 T cell receptor beta chains from a single sample sequenced in a study of patients and donors after allogeneic stem cell transplantation. In TCRdb, the RT-PCR reads were re-called with MiXCR into one record per CDR3 protein. The table lists 900,000 to 1,000,000 distinct CDR3 sequences, about 20% of them singletons, with roughly 6% in the top ten. The material sequenced was blood, either unsorted or a sorted T cell fraction (not recorded which). These receptors came from a human donor who was either an allogeneic HSCT recipient or a stem cell or donor lymphocyte infusion donor (not recorded which). It is not recorded whose cells these are; they may come from a transplant donor.

This clonotype showed up just a few times. J is TRBJ2-5 and V is TRBV20-1; D not resolved. The length of the CDR3 is 13 residues. V was pared by 0 bases and J by 5 bases, with 10 bases between. Germline CDR1 and CDR2: DFQATT and SNEGSKA (reference sequence). CDR3 sequence reads: CSAREGLGETQYF. The CDR3 nucleotides are TGCAGTGCTAGAGAGGGGTTGGGTGAGACCCAGTACTTC.

The rearrangement uses TRBV24-1 and TRBJ1-2; 9 nucleotides agree with TRBD1. The CDR3 has 15 residues. Trimming removed 3 bases from V and 4 bases from J; junction bases left unmatched: 5. CDR1 is KGHDR and CDR2 is SFDVKD in the germline V gene. CDR3 in DNA: TGTGCCACCAGTGATCCGGGACAGGGTTTCTATGGCTACACCTTC. This gives the protein CATSDPGQGFYGYTF.

V gene TRBV7-9 combines with J gene TRBJ1-2, with 7 positions matching TRBD1. V dropped 4 bases and J dropped 1; count of bases not matched to a gene: 6. Germline V gives CDR1 SEHNR, CDR2 FQNEAQ (reference sequence). The CDR3 is 15 residues long. CDR3 nucleotide sequence: TGTGCCAGCAGCTCCCGGGACAGTCTTAACTATGGCTACACCTTC. Translating gives CASSSRDSLNYGYTF.

This clonotype was found a few times. The chain joins TRBV7-2 to TRBJ2-4; D remains unclear. The CDR3 runs to 13 residues. The V and J ends lost 4 bases and 6 bases respectively, with 10 bases between them. Germline loops: CDR1 SGHTA, CDR2 FQGNSA. CDR3 nucleotide sequence: TGTGCCAGCAGCTATTCTAGGGCAAACATTCAGTACTTC. Residues: CASSYSRANIQYF. The complete variable domain, with remaining parts taken from reference TRBV7-2 and TRBJ2-4, reads GAGVSQSPSNKVTEKGKDVELRCDPISGHTALYWYRQSLGQGLEFLIYFQGNSAPDKSGLPSDRFSAERTGGSVSTLTIQRTQQEDSAVYLCASSYSRANIQYFGAGTRLSVL.

This rearrangement joins TRBV12-3 or TRBV12-4 to TRBJ1-1; TRBD1 might be the D (6 bases). The ends were cut back, 9 bases at V and 5 bases at J, with 19 bases in the middle. The CDR3 covers 14 residues. The CDR3 loop reads CASSASGDWTEAFF. The CDR3 region has the DNA TGTGCCAGTTCTGCCTCAGGGGATTGGACTGAAGCTTTCTTT.

The rearrangement joins TRBV30 to TRBJ1-3; perhaps TRBD1 as D (5 bases). Trimming took off 8 bases at V and 4 bases at J, with 15 bases between the two ends. This CDR3 is 13 amino acids long. Germline-derived CDR1 and CDR2 are GTSNPN and SVGIG (reference sequence). The CDR3 DNA follows: TGTGCCGGGGCCTGGGACTCCGGAAACACCATATATTTT. Protein sequence: CAGAWDSGNTIYF.

The chain is built from TRBV25-1 and TRBJ2-7, with D perhaps TRBD2 (6 bases). CDR1 and CDR2 from the germline V gene are MGHDK and SYGVNS. CDR3 length: 15 amino acids. Between the trimmed V and J ends, which lost 1 base and 7 bases, there was a span of 17 bases. CDR3 in amino acids: CASSELIPLASEQYF. The CDR3 DNA reads as TGTGCCAGCAGTGAATTAATCCCCCTAGCGTCTGAGCAGTACTTC.

This clonotype was counted a few times. The CDR3 is CASSHGQAGNTIYF. The CDR3 coding sequence is TGCGCCAGCAGTCACGGACAGGCGGGAAACACCATATATTTT. This chain joins TRBV5-1 and TRBJ1-3, with 7 positions matching TRBD1. The V segment lost 5 bases and the J segment 4 bases; nucleotides outside the gene matches: 6. The CDR3 spans 14 residues. CDR1 is SGHRS and CDR2 is YFSETQ in the germline V gene.

V usage is TRBV2 and J usage is TRBJ2-2; D gene uncertain. The CDR3 spans 14 residues. Trimming removed 6 bases at V and 4 bases at J, with 12 bases between. The germline V gene has CDR1 SNHLY and CDR2 FYNNEI. The CDR3 loop is CASSHRVSTGELFF. The CDR3, as DNA: TGTGCCAGCAGCCACAGAGTAAGCACCGGGGAGCTGTTTTTT.

The rearrangement links TRBV6-5 to TRBJ2-7; possibly TRBD1 or TRBD2 for D (5 bases each). Germline CDR1 MNHEY, CDR2 SVGAGI. This CDR3 comprises 13 residues. With 4 bases removed from V and 10 bases from J, the gap between germline ends came to 17 bases. CDR3 sequence: CASSFGTTYVQYF. CDR3 sequence (DNA): TGTGCCAGCAGTTTCGGGACCACCTACGTTCAGTACTTC.

The CDR3 DNA sequence: TGCGCCAGCAATGCAGGGGCCCACGTCGATAATTCACCCCTCCACTTT. This codes for CASNAGAHVDNSPLHF. The V and J genes are TRBV4-3 and TRBJ1-6; weak D call: TRBD1 (6 bases). V was shortened by 7 bases and J by 5 bases, with 18 bases between the two germline ends. Germline values: CDR1 LGHNA, CDR2 YSLEER. The CDR3 consists of 16 residues.

This clonotype was picked up a small number of times. The rearrangement links TRBV19 to TRBJ1-2; no definite D call. V was clipped by 0 bases and J by 5 bases, with 13 bases between them. The CDR3 is 15 residues long. CDR1 is LNHDA, CDR2 SQIVND, per germline (reference sequence). CDR3 nucleotides: TGTGCCAGTAGTATAGATTTCTGGGATCGATATGGCTACACCTTC. Residues: CASSIDFWDRYGYTF.

The sample holds a few counts of this clonotype. The chain combines TRBV7-8 with TRBJ2-1; TRBD2 matches 12 bases. The CDR3 is 15 residues long. J lost 9 bases, V lost 5 bases, and 8 bases had no gene match. The germline gives CDR1 SGHVS, CDR2 FQNEAQ. The CDR3 region is CASSQRTSGILEQFF. CDR3 bases: TGTGCCAGCAGCCAGAGGACTAGCGGGATTCTTGAGCAGTTCTTC. The full variable domain, with the rest looked up from reference TRBV7-8 and TRBJ2-1, is GAGVSQSPRYKVAKRGQDVALRCDPISGHVSLFWYQQALGQGPEFLTYFQNEAQLDKSGLPSDRFFAERPEGSVSTLKIQRTQQEDSAVYLCASSQRTSGILEQFFGPGTRLTVL.

This chain joins TRBV6-1 and TRBJ2-3; 13 positions agree with TRBD2. Trimming at V came to 1 base and at J to 7 bases, leaving 11 bases not matched to a gene. The CDR3 length is 18 residues. Germline assignment: CDR1 MNHNS and CDR2 SASEGT. CDR3 amino acids: CASSEDPTSGGITNTQYF. CDR3 bases: TGTGCCAGCAGTGAAGACCCGACTAGCGGGGGGATCACGAATACGCAGTATTTT.

This clonotype showed up just a few times. The J gene is TRBJ1-2, the V gene TRBV20-1; 7 nucleotides agree with TRBD1. Germline CDR1 reads DFQATT; CDR2 reads SNEGSKA (reference sequence). Trimming at V came to 5 bases and at J to 0 bases, leaving 6 bases not matched to a gene. This CDR3 has 14 amino acids. The CDR3 sequence is CSAPDRRTNYGYTF. CDR3 bases: TGCAGTGCTCCGGACAGGCGAACTAACTATGGCTACACCTTC.

This rearrangement joins TRBV9 to TRBJ2-3; TRBD2 aligns across 8 bases. V lost 0 bases and J lost 2; bases outside the gene matches: 8. Germline V gene lookup returns CDR1 SGDLS and CDR2 YYNGEE. The CDR3 is made up of 17 amino acids. The CDR3 sequence: CASSVGLLAENTDTQYF. CDR3 bases: TGTGCCAGCAGCGTAGGATTACTAGCGGAAAACACAGATACGCAGTATTTT.

This clonotype was counted only a few times. The rearrangement links TRBV6-2 or TRBV6-3 to TRBJ1-1, with no clear D. This CDR3 comprises 14 residues. The V and J ends lost 7 bases and 3 bases respectively, with 15 bases between them. Germline CDR1 and CDR2: MNHEY and SVGEGT. The CDR3 loop reads CASTSDRSDTEAFF. The DNA of the CDR3 is TGTGCCAGCACCTCCGACCGCAGCGACACTGAAGCTTTCTTT.

This clonotype has a handful of counts. This chain joins TRBV6-5 and TRBJ1-3, with 9 positions matching TRBD1. Germline loops: CDR1 MNHEY, CDR2 SVGAGI. The CDR3 length is 17 residues. The V and J ends lost 0 bases and 1 base, in that order; junction bases with no gene match: 4. CDR3 nucleotides: TGTGCCAGCAGTTACTCCCTCGGACAGGGGTCTGGAAACACCATATATTTT. It yields the protein CASSYSLGQGSGNTIYF.

This clonotype appeared many times. J is TRBJ2-5 and V is TRBV29-1, with no clear D. This CDR3 spans 13 amino acids. Germline V gene sequence: CDR1 SQVTM, CDR2 ANQGSEA. Trimming cost V 1 base and J 4 bases, with 10 bases left between them. Written as DNA, the CDR3 is TGCAGCGTTGAAGGGGCCGACCGAGAGACCCAGTACTTC. Its translation: CSVEGADRETQYF. The variable domain in full, with the rest retrieved from reference TRBV29-1 and TRBJ2-5, is SAVISQKPSRDICQRGTSLTIQCQVDSQVTMMFWYRQQPGQSLTLIATANQGSEATYESGFVIDKFPISRPNLTFSTLTVSNMSPEDSSIYLCSVEGADRETQYFGPGTRLLVL.

This chain links TRBV18 with TRBJ2-5; D not resolved. The CDR3 runs to 13 residues. Germline V gives CDR1 KGHSH, CDR2 LQKENI. V lost 6 bases, J lost 0 bases, and 8 bases lay in between. The CDR3 DNA reads as TGTGCCAGCTCTCTCAAGAACCAAGAGACCCAGTACTTC. Translating it yields CASSLKNQETQYF.

This clonotype was detected a few times. The chain carries TRBV7-2 and TRBJ2-5, with D tentatively TRBD2 (6 bases). With 5 bases removed from V and 5 bases from J, the gap between germline ends came to 15 bases. The CDR3 has 14 amino acids. Germline V lookup: CDR1 SGHTA, CDR2 FQGNSA. In DNA, the CDR3 is TGTGCCAGCAGCCGACCTAGCGCCCTGGAGACCCAGTACTTC. Its protein is CASSRPSALETQYF.

In its sample, this clonotype was seen a few times. V is TRBV19 and J is TRBJ1-2; D possibly corresponds to TRBD1 (5 bases). V shed 3 bases and J shed 6 bases, with 11 bases lying between them. The CDR3 spans 13 residues. Germline-derived CDR1 and CDR2 are LNHDA and SQIVND (reference sequence). The CDR3 protein is CASSIRGTHGYTF. In DNA form, the CDR3 reads TGTGCCAGTAGTATTCGGGGGACCCATGGCTACACCTTC.

This clonotype was counted at least ten times. One junction end does not reproduce the germline sequence, and a read error may be involved. The rearrangement joins TRBV20-1 to TRBJ2-7; no clear D. This CDR3 comprises 11 residues. Germline V gene sequence: CDR1 DFQATT, CDR2 SNEGSKA (reference sequence). In DNA form, the CDR3 reads TGCAGTGCTAGAGAGGCGTACGGGCAGTACTTC. It translates to CSAREAYGQYF.

The V and J genes are TRBV12-3 or TRBV12-4 and TRBJ2-2; a weak D match, TRBD1 (5 bases). This CDR3 has 14 amino acids. V dropped 5 bases and J dropped 4 bases, with 11 bases sitting between them. The CDR3 DNA reads as TGTGCCAGCAGTCTTGACAGACTCACCGGGGAGCTGTTTTTT. This translates into CASSLDRLTGELFF.

This clonotype appeared a few times. This chain joins TRBV21-1 and TRBJ1-4; TRBD1 is the table's D call, not checked against the DNA. TRBV21-1 is assigned pseudogene status. CDR3 size: 16 residues. The CDR3 here is CASSKPEDRVDEKLFF. The CDR3 coding sequence is TGTGCCAGCAGCAAGCCGGAAGACAGGGTAGATGAAAAACTGTTTTTT.

V and J are TRBV24-1 and TRBJ1-1; D not certain. Trimming took 7 bases from V and 2 from J, leaving 10 bases between them. The CDR3 has 13 amino acids. From germline, CDR1 is KGHDR and CDR2 SFDVKD. This chain's CDR3 is CATSLDTNTEAFF. In DNA form, the CDR3 reads TGTGCCACCAGCTTAGACACAAACACTGAAGCTTTCTTT.

This clonotype appeared a few times. The chain carries TRBV7-9 and TRBJ1-1, with 8 bases identical to TRBD1. V lost 4 bases to trimming and J lost 7 bases; unmatched junction nucleotides: 5. The germline gives CDR1 SEHNR, CDR2 FQNEAQ (reference sequence). The CDR3 consists of 13 residues. The CDR3 DNA sequence: TGTGCCAGCAGCTACCCACAGGGGGTTGAAGCTTTCTTT. Encoded protein: CASSYPQGVEAFF.

This clonotype was seen many times. The genes are TRBV29-1 and TRBJ2-1; D remains unclear. Germline lookup yields CDR1 SQVTM and CDR2 ANQGSEA. Trimming took 7 bases from V and 8 from J, leaving 12 bases between them. This CDR3 is 11 amino acids long. CDR3 sequence reads: CSGRRAHEQFF. The CDR3 region has the DNA TGCAGCGGCCGCAGAGCCCATGAGCAGTTCTTC.

Many counts were recorded for this clonotype. The chain combines TRBV5-1 with TRBJ2-1, with a tentative D call TRBD2 (5 bases). The CDR3 contains 14 residues. V lost 1 base to trimming and J lost 8 bases, with 13 bases between them. The germline V gene encodes CDR1 SGHRS and CDR2 YFSETQ. The CDR3 spells CASSLTRVGDEQFF. DNA for the CDR3: TGCGCCAGCAGCTTGACGCGGGTTGGGGATGAGCAGTTCTTC.